This TCR beta chain was sequenced during a study of circulating CD8 cells and anti-PD-1 response in melanoma. Judged by abundance, this clonotype is medium-sized. Its specificity is not known. The QIAseq Immune Repertoire TCR panel built the libraries from 15 ng of total RNA. TCRdb reprocessed the reads with MiXCR, giving one entry per CDR3 protein. This table holds about 440 distinct CDR3 sequences, under 7.5% found once. Study-level findings and limits: Diversity ranked highest in DNEG and lowest in TIGIT subsets.

Live CD3+CD8+TCRalphabeta+ cells were sorted into four subsets by PD-1 and/or TIGIT. V gave up 4 bases and J gave up 2 bases; unmatched junction bases: 8. The CDR3 is 15 residues long. CDR1 and CDR2 from the germline V gene are LGHNA and YSLEER. This clonotype was obtained from a human donor with melanoma. The sample here was CD8+ T cells from PBMCs, taken at baseline or after one month of anti-PD-1 therapy (not recorded which). The chain employs TRBV4-3 and TRBJ2-7; TRBD1 matches 7 bases. CDR3: CASSRHRGPTYEQYF. The CDR3 bases are TGCGCCAGCAGCCGCCACAGGGGACCCACCTACGAGCAGTACTTC.